This entry describes one T cell receptor beta chain. The antigen remains undetermined. The CDR3 is 15 residues long. V trimming: 5 bases; J trimming: 4 bases; junction bases outside the gene matches: 5. Germline CDR1 is LNHDA and CDR2 is SQIVND (reference sequence). The data were obtained in a study of cytomegalovirus exposure and HLA in healthy donors. Study-wide context: The 120 or so validation repertoires were reported in a later analysis to have been generated on the same platform as the approximately 700 first-cohort repertoires.

General observations from the study: First-cohort TCR clusters tended to co-occur in the 120 or so validation repertoires, a later analysis found.

Profiling relied on immunoSEQ multiplex PCR, and the TCRdb table lists in-frame clones only, not all of them. The data hold about 68,000 clones, with over 80% observed a single time. The sequence was collected from a man aged 18 to 29 in good health and CMV-seronegative. Material for sequencing was PBMCs. V gene TRBV19 combines with J gene TRBJ2-1; TRBD2 aligns across 10 bases. CDR3 sequence (DNA): TGTGCCAGTAGTTTCCCTAGCGGGGGATACAATGAGCAGTTCTTC. As protein: CASSFPSGGYNEQFF.